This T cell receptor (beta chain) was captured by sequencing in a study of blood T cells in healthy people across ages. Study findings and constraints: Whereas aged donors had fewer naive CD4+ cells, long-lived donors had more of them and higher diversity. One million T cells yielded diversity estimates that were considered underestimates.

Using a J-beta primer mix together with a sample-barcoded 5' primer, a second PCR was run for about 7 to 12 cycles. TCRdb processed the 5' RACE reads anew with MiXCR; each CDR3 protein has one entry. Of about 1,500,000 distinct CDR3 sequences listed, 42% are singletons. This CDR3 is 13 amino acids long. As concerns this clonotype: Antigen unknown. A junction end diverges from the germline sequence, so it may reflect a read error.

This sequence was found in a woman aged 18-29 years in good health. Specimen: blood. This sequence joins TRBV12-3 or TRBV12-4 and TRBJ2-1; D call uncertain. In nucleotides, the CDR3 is TGTGCCAGCGGTTTAGGGCGGTACAATGAGCAGTTCTTC. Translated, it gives CASGLGRYNEQFF.